The 27 T cell receptor beta chains reported below all come from one sample, sequenced in a study of cytomegalovirus exposure and HLA in healthy donors. PCR employed 60 Vbeta and 13 Jbeta primers. The repertoire was sequenced with immunoSEQ multiplex PCR; TCRdb's copy has only in-frame clones and lacks some. Of about 140,000 clones listed, around 80% are singletons. Material for sequencing was PBMCs. The receptor set was obtained from a male donor in good health and CMV-seropositive.

The chain joins TRBV28 to TRBJ1-2; D is uncertain. The CDR3 totals 15 residues. Deletions cut 5 bases from V and 4 bases from J, with 17 bases between. Germline loops: CDR1 MDHEN, CDR2 SYDVKM. Here the CDR3 DNA reads TGTGCCAGCAGTGGCCGGGAGACCTACCTCTATGGCTACACCTTC. This encodes CASSGRETYLYGYTF.

In its sample, this clone was seen once. J is TRBJ2-7 and V is TRBV4-2; 9 nucleotides agree with TRBD2. V lost 5 bases to trimming and J lost 2 bases; unmatched junction nucleotides: 10. The CDR3 has 16 amino acids. CDR1 and CDR2 (germline): LGHNA, YNFKEQ. CDR3 DNA sequence: TGTGCCAGCAGCGGGACGAAAAGCGGGAGGACCTACGAGCAGTACTTC. Encoded protein: CASSGTKSGRTYEQYF.

The CDR3 sequence is CATSRGTGGGYTF. The CDR3 nucleotides are TGTGCCACCAGCAGGGGGACAGGAGGGGGCTACACCTTC. This chain joins TRBV15 and TRBJ1-2; TRBD1 matches at 8 bases. CDR1 and CDR2 from the germline V gene are LNHNV and YYDKDF (reference sequence). The CDR3 is 13 amino acids. J lost 8 bases, V lost 3 bases, and 5 bases had no gene match. Together with reference TRBV15 and TRBJ1-2, the CDR3 gives the full variable domain: DAMVIQNPRYQVTQFGKPVTLSCSQTLNHNVMYWYQQKSSQAPKLLFHYYDKDFNNEADTPDNFQSRRPNTSFCFLDIRSPGLGDTAMYLCATSRGTGGGYTFGSGTRLTVV.

This rearrangement joins TRBV7-9 to TRBJ2-7; D might be TRBD2 (6 bases). Germline V gene data show CDR1 as SEHNR and CDR2 as FQNEAQ (reference sequence). The V end was cut by 6 bases, the J end by 4 bases, with 16 bases between. The CDR3 totals 14 residues. The CDR3 sequence is CASREGRGSYEQYF. CDR3 sequence (DNA): TGTGCCAGCAGAGAGGGTCGGGGGTCTTACGAGCAGTACTTC.

The gene calls are TRBV6-5 and TRBJ1-6; TRBD1 matches 8 bases. V lost 5 bases and J lost 9; bases outside the gene matches: 6. The CDR3 spans 14 residues. CDR1 and CDR2 from the germline V gene are MNHEY and SVGAGI. The CDR3 spells CASSPKGTGSPLHF. The CDR3 nucleotides are TGTGCCAGCAGTCCGAAGGGGACAGGTTCACCCCTCCACTTT.

The DNA of the CDR3 is TGTGCCAGCAGTTACCTGCCAGGGGATTACTACGAGCAGTACTTC. Protein product: CASSYLPGDYYEQYF. V and J are TRBV6-6 and TRBJ2-7, with TRBD1 as a possible D gene (6 bases). V lost 2 bases, J lost 3 bases, and 14 bases lay in between. CDR1 is MNHNY, CDR2 SVGAGI, per germline (reference sequence). There are 15 residues in the CDR3.

In the case of this clone: The germline gene is not matched at one end of the junction; a read error may be the cause. The sample has other DNA sequences that encode this CDR3 too. The chain links TRBV7-3 to TRBJ1-2; a weak D match, TRBD1 (5 bases). Germline V lookup: CDR1 SGHTA, CDR2 FQGTGA. This CDR3 is 13 amino acids long. The CDR3 sequence is CASSLQGGYGYTF. CDR3 in DNA: TGCGCCAGCAGCTTGCAGGGAGGCTATGGCTACACCTTC.

The CDR3 loop is CASSQATGDNEQFF. The DNA for the CDR3 is TGTGCCAGCAGCCAAGCCACGGGAGACAATGAGCAGTTCTTC. The rearrangement links TRBV4-2 to TRBJ2-1, with a tentative D call TRBD2 (6 bases). The CDR3 runs 14 residues. The V gene lost 1 base and the J gene lost 5 bases, with 9 bases spanning the gap. Germline V gene lookup returns CDR1 LGHNA and CDR2 YNFKEQ.

V is TRBV2 and J is TRBJ2-1; 9 bases agree with TRBD1. This CDR3 has 15 amino acids. Trimming cost V 3 bases and J 10 bases; bases outside gene matches: 10. The germline V gene has CDR1 SNHLY and CDR2 FYNNEI. CDR3 protein: CASSDSGTGYPEQFF. Written as DNA, the CDR3 is TGTGCCAGCAGTGATTCCGGGACAGGGTATCCCGAGCAGTTCTTC.

The rearrangement uses TRBV7-8 and TRBJ2-7, with D perhaps matching TRBD2 (6 bases). Between the trimmed V and J ends, which lost 2 bases and 3 bases, there was a span of 11 bases. Germline-derived CDR1 and CDR2 are SGHVS and FQNEAQ. The CDR3 is 14 amino acids. CDR3 sequence: CASSLRDSYYEQYF. DNA of the CDR3: TGTGCCAGCAGCTTAAGGGACTCCTACTACGAGCAGTACTTC. The whole variable domain, filled in from reference TRBV7-8 and TRBJ2-7, reads GAGVSQSPRYKVAKRGQDVALRCDPISGHVSLFWYQQALGQGPEFLTYFQNEAQLDKSGLPSDRFFAERPEGSVSTLKIQRTQQEDSAVYLCASSLRDSYYEQYFGPGTRLTVT.

The gene calls are TRBV27 and TRBJ2-7; TRBD1 matches at 9 bases. Looked up from germline, CDR1 is MNHEY and CDR2 is SMNVEV (reference sequence). V gave up 5 bases and J gave up 3 bases; unmatched junction bases: 8. The CDR3 contains 15 residues. The CDR3 DNA follows: TGTGCCAGCAGTAATCCGGGACAGGGCTTCTACGAGCAGTACTTC. This gives the protein CASSNPGQGFYEQYF.

This clone was counted a few times. The V call is TRBV5-1, the J call TRBJ2-3; no clear D. From germline, CDR1 is SGHRS and CDR2 YFSETQ. The CDR3 sequence is 17 residues long. V was shortened by 0 bases and J by 1 base, with 15 bases between the two germline ends. CDR3 in amino acids: CASSLARSAWGTDTQYF. The CDR3 DNA reads as TGCGCCAGCAGCTTGGCGCGATCAGCGTGGGGCACAGATACGCAGTATTTT.

This clone appeared once. The chain joins TRBV7-3 to TRBJ2-1; 7 positions agree with TRBD2. Germline CDR1 is SGHTA and CDR2 is FQGTGA. This CDR3 contains 16 residues. Trimming cost V 4 bases and J 8 bases; bases outside gene matches: 14. CDR3 region: CASSYPLAVRGDEQFF. The CDR3, as DNA: TGTGCCAGCAGCTACCCTCTAGCGGTCCGGGGAGATGAGCAGTTCTTC.

This chain links TRBV10-2 with TRBJ2-7, with TRBD2 identical over 8 bases. CDR3 size: 12 residues. Germline V gives CDR1 WSHSY, CDR2 SAAADI. Trimming at V came to 5 bases and at J to 5 bases, leaving 2 bases not matched to a gene. The CDR3 loop reads CASSISGDEQYF. The CDR3 DNA is TGCGCCAGCAGTATTAGCGGGGACGAGCAGTACTTC.

V and J are TRBV7-9 and TRBJ1-6; 9 bases fit TRBD1. From germline, CDR1 is SEHNR and CDR2 FQNEAQ (reference sequence). CDR3 length: 17 amino acids. V was pared by 1 base and J by 4 bases, with 5 bases of the junction left unmatched. The CDR3 DNA reads as TGTGCCAGCAGCTTAGACCCGGGACAGGGTTATAATTCACCCCTCCACTTT. Residues: CASSLDPGQGYNSPLHF.

V usage is TRBV2 and J usage is TRBJ1-2; D is undetermined. The V gene lost 7 bases and the J gene lost 5 bases, with 11 bases spanning the gap. From germline, CDR1 is SNHLY and CDR2 FYNNEI. The CDR3 covers 12 residues. CDR3 sequence: CASIVHQYGYTF. As DNA, the CDR3 is TGTGCCAGCATCGTTCACCAGTATGGCTACACCTTC.

V and J are TRBV6-5 and TRBJ2-7; 9 nucleotides match TRBD1. Germline V gives CDR1 MNHEY, CDR2 SVGAGI. V gave up 4 bases and J gave up 3 bases; unmatched junction bases: 4. This CDR3 has 14 residues. The CDR3 here is CASSSGTGSYEQYF. CDR3 coding DNA: TGTGCCAGCAGTTCCGGGACAGGGAGCTACGAGCAGTACTTC.

Note on this clone: Other DNA variants within this sample encode the same CDR3. V and J are TRBV6-5 and TRBJ1-2; unclear D gene. CDR1 is MNHEY and CDR2 is SVGAGI in the germline V gene. Trimming removed 2 bases from V and 3 bases from J, with 10 bases in between. The CDR3 extends over 14 amino acids. CDR3 amino acids: CASSYVGGDYGYTF. CDR3 bases: TGTGCCAGCAGTTACGTCGGCGGGGACTATGGCTACACCTTC.

The chain is built from TRBV18 and TRBJ2-1, with 10 bases that match TRBD2. J was trimmed by 1 base and V by 3 bases; bases with no gene match: 3. The CDR3 spans 16 residues. Per germline, CDR1 KGHSH and CDR2 LQKENI. The CDR3 here is CASSPATSGSYNEQFF. The CDR3 nucleotides read TGTGCCAGCTCACCCGCGACTAGCGGGTCCTACAATGAGCAGTTCTTC.

The chain couples TRBV9 to TRBJ2-4; 8 bases match TRBD2. The CDR3 length is 15 residues. The trim removed 0 bases at V and 9 bases at J, leaving 8 bases unmatched. Germline V lookup: CDR1 SGDLS, CDR2 YYNGEE. This CDR3 reads CASSVATTGGSIQYF. Here the CDR3 DNA reads TGTGCCAGCAGCGTAGCTACCACGGGAGGGTCCATTCAGTACTTC.

This chain joins TRBV28 and TRBJ2-1; possibly TRBD2 for D (5 bases). The germline V gene encodes CDR1 MDHEN and CDR2 SYDVKM. V was cut by 4 bases and J by 7 bases, with 14 bases left in between. This CDR3 region has 14 residues. CDR3 nucleotide sequence: TGTGCCAGCAGTTCTCCCCGAAGGGAGAATGAGCAGTTCTTC. This sequence encodes CASSSPRRENEQFF.

The chain recombines TRBV11-2 with TRBJ2-7, with 13 bases that match TRBD2. The V and J ends lost 5 bases and 2 bases, in that order; junction bases with no gene match: 6. The germline V gene has CDR1 SGHAT and CDR2 FQNNGV. The CDR3 sequence is 16 residues long. The CDR3 DNA sequence: TGTGCCAGCAGCGCCAGACTAGCGGGGGGACCCTACGAGCAGTACTTC. Translation gives CASSARLAGGPYEQYF.

J is TRBJ1-4 and V is TRBV4-3; 11 nucleotides match TRBD1. Per germline, CDR1 LGHNA and CDR2 YSLEER. V lost 0 bases and J lost 10; bases outside the gene matches: 7. This CDR3 region has 16 residues. CDR3 region: CASSQDDRTGGVKLFF. Written as DNA, the CDR3 is TGCGCCAGCAGCCAAGATGATCGGACAGGGGGCGTAAAACTGTTTTTT.

V is TRBV6-1 and J is TRBJ1-3; maybe TRBD1 (5 bases). The germline CDR1 and CDR2 sequences are MNHNS and SASEGT. Trimming cost V 7 bases and J 3 bases, with 10 bases left between them. The CDR3 is made up of 13 amino acids. CDR3 sequence reads: CASMEGLGNTIYF. The CDR3 DNA reads as TGTGCCAGCATGGAGGGACTTGGAAACACCATATATTTT.

This chain uses TRBV30 with TRBJ2-5; no definite D call. TRBJ2-7 matches the DNA end more closely, so the J call is doubtful. The CDR3 is made up of 12 amino acids. Per germline, CDR1 GTSNPN and CDR2 SVGIG (reference sequence). The CDR3 region is CAWSGGSYEQYF. DNA of the CDR3: TGTGCCTGGAGTGGGGGCTCCTACGAGCAGTACTTC.

This chain uses TRBV28 with TRBJ2-7, with a weak D call TRBD2 (5 bases). Trimming took 6 bases from V and 4 from J, leaving 10 bases between them. CDR1 is MDHEN, CDR2 SYDVKM, per germline. The length of the CDR3 is 12 residues. DNA for the CDR3: TGTGCCAGCAGCCGCCTAGCTTACGAGCAGTACTTC. It specifies CASSRLAYEQYF. Combining the CDR3 with reference TRBV28 and TRBJ2-7 gives the whole variable domain DVKVTQSSRYLVKRTGEKVFLECVQDMDHENMFWYRQDPGLGLRLIYFSYDVKMKEKGDIPEGYSVSREKKERFSLILESASTNQTSMYLCASSRLAYEQYFGPGTRLTVT.

This chain joins TRBV4-3 and TRBJ2-2, with TRBD2 as a possible D gene (5 bases). V was shortened by 0 bases and J by 6 bases, with 26 bases between the two germline ends. CDR1 is LGHNA and CDR2 is YSLEER in the germline V gene. The CDR3 spans 20 residues. The CDR3 region has the DNA TGCGCCAGCAGCCAAGACGGTTCTAGCCGAATCCTCCTTGGGGCCGGGGAGCTGTTTTTT. It is translated as CASSQDGSSRILLGAGELFF.